The 11 T cell receptor beta chains below all came from one sample that was sequenced in a study of cytomegalovirus exposure and HLA in healthy donors. PCR employed 60 Vbeta and 13 Jbeta primers. Assay: immunoSEQ multiplex PCR; the TCRdb copy retains only in-frame clones and omits some. The data hold about 180,000 clones, with about four fifths observed a single time. The sequencing sample was made of PBMCs. All receptors derive from a woman between 50 and 59 years old in good health and CMV-seropositive.

This clone appeared a single time. J is TRBJ2-7 and V is TRBV5-1; 8 nucleotides line up with TRBD1. Germline V gene sequence: CDR1 SGHRS, CDR2 YFSETQ. This CDR3 has 15 amino acids. V was clipped by 0 bases and J by 2 bases; unmatched bases: 4. CDR3 bases: TGCGCCAGCAGCTTGGAGACAGGGGTGCCCTACGAGCAGTACTTC. Its translation: CASSLETGVPYEQYF.

The rearrangement links TRBV18 to TRBJ2-2, with D maybe TRBD1 (6 bases). Trimming pared 2 bases from V and 0 bases from J, leaving 7 bases between. The CDR3 is 15 amino acids. Looked up from germline, CDR1 is KGHSH and CDR2 is LQKENI. DNA of the CDR3: TGTGCCAGCTCACCAGGGACAACGAACACCGGGGAGCTGTTTTTT. This codes for CASSPGTTNTGELFF. Combining the CDR3 with reference TRBV18 and TRBJ2-2 gives the whole variable domain NAGVMQNPRHLVRRRGQEARLRCSPMKGHSHVYWYRQLPEEGLKFMVYLQKENIIDESGMPKERFSAEFPKEGPSILRIQQVVRGDSAAYFCASSPGTTNTGELFFGEGSRLTVL.

V gene TRBV5-1 combines with J gene TRBJ2-1; TRBD2 is a possible D gene (7 bases). This CDR3 contains 14 residues. The germline V gene encodes CDR1 SGHRS and CDR2 YFSETQ. Trimming pared 1 base from V and 14 bases from J, leaving 19 bases between. CDR3 residues: CASSLLDRGAMEFF. The CDR3 bases are TGCGCCAGCAGCTTGCTTGACCGGGGGGCAATGGAGTTCTTC.

This chain links TRBV7-9 with TRBJ1-3, with D possibly matching TRBD1 (6 bases). With 5 bases removed from V and 3 bases from J, the gap between germline ends came to 23 bases. The CDR3 is 18 amino acids. Germline lookup yields CDR1 SEHNR and CDR2 FQNEAQ (reference sequence). The CDR3 protein is CASSPLYQGGGIGNTIYF. The CDR3 DNA follows: TGTGCCAGCAGCCCCCTCTACCAGGGAGGGGGAATTGGAAACACCATATATTTT.

The chain links TRBV5-8 to TRBJ2-1, with 8 bases matching TRBD2. The CDR3 extends over 20 amino acids. Per germline, CDR1 SGHTS and CDR2 YDEGEE. The ends lost 3 bases at V and 4 bases at J; junction bases unmatched: 21. The CDR3 DNA follows: TGTGCCAGCAGCTGGTCCGGGACTAGTAGGAACCGCGGCAGATACAATGAGCAGTTCTTC. This gives the protein CASSWSGTSRNRGRYNEQFF.

The genes are TRBV27 and TRBJ1-6, with D perhaps TRBD1 (5 bases). The germline V gene encodes CDR1 MNHEY and CDR2 SMNVEV (reference sequence). V lost 2 bases and J 6 bases, leaving 23 bases between the germline ends. The CDR3 is made up of 19 amino acids. DNA of the CDR3: TGTGCCAGCAGTTTAAAAGGCGGCAGGGTATGGTGGGGTAATTCACCCCTCCACTTT. Its protein is CASSLKGGRVWWGNSPLHF.

This clone showed up just a few times. The CDR3 DNA is TGTGCCAGTAGGCAGGGGGGTGGCATTCAGTACTTC. It translates to CASRQGGGIQYF. The rearrangement uses TRBV19 and TRBJ2-4, with TRBD1 as a possible D gene (7 bases). Germline V CDR1 and CDR2: LNHDA, SQIVND (reference sequence). CDR3 length equals 12 residues. Trimming took 6 bases from V and 9 from J, leaving 12 bases between them.

This clone was found once. V and J are TRBV7-2 and TRBJ2-7; 8 bases agree with TRBD1. Germline assignment: CDR1 SGHTA and CDR2 FQGNSA. The CDR3 totals 14 residues. Trimming cost V 5 bases and J 6 bases; bases outside gene matches: 9. The CDR3 DNA reads as TGTGCCAGCAGCACGAGGGGACAGGCTCGCGAGCAGTACTTC. Protein: CASSTRGQAREQYF.

This clone was seen only once. The chain has TRBV7-8 and TRBJ2-7, with 8 nucleotides matching TRBD1. Germline CDR1 and CDR2: SGHVS and FQNEAQ. The J segment lost 5 bases and the V segment lost 6 bases, leaving 6 bases of the junction unmatched. CDR3 length: 13 residues. CDR3 loop: CASSRDRGDEQYF. Here the CDR3 DNA reads TGTGCCAGCAGTCGTGACAGGGGTGACGAGCAGTACTTC.

The rearrangement joins TRBV6-5 to TRBJ2-7; D may be TRBD1 (6 bases). Germline CDR1 reads MNHEY; CDR2 reads SVGAGI. CDR3 length equals 14 residues. V was clipped by 6 bases and J by 7 bases, with 19 bases between them. The CDR3 here is CASSPVDVRGEQYF. The CDR3 region has the DNA TGTGCCAGCAGCCCAGTCGACGTAAGGGGGGAGCAGTACTTC.

CDR3 sequence: CASRGWGQLGRGYTF. DNA of the CDR3: TGTGCCAGCAGGGGCTGGGGACAGCTGGGCCGTGGCTACACCTTC. The J gene is TRBJ1-2, the V gene TRBV5-6; TRBD1 matches 7 bases. From germline, CDR1 is SGHDT and CDR2 YYEEEE. After removal of 5 bases from V and 7 bases from J, the junction contained 14 bases not matched to a gene. The CDR3 is 15 residues long.